This TCR beta chain was retrieved from a study of blood T cells in healthy people across ages. Next came a second PCR, run for roughly 7 to 12 cycles, which used a sample-barcoded 5' primer along with a J-beta primer mix. Via MiXCR, TCRdb re-called the 5' RACE reads, giving one row per CDR3 protein. The repertoire holds about 670,000 distinct CDR3 sequences, with roughly half as singletons. Germline CDR1 is MGHRA and CDR2 is YSYEKL. The CDR3 is 15 residues long. This clonotype was counted a single time. Germline is not matched at one junction end, which may reflect a read error. This chain links TRBV4-1 with TRBJ1-1; TRBD1 is a possible D gene (6 bases). The sample comprised blood. This sequence originates from a woman over 75 in good health. CDR3 coding DNA: TGCGTCAGCAGCCACGGACCGGGACAAGGGTCTGAAGCTTTCTTT. It translates to CVSSHGPGQGSEAFF.